This passage covers 8 T cell receptor beta chains from one sample sequenced in a study of blood T cell repertoires in COVID-19. Clones were read by immunoSEQ multiplex PCR, and TCRdb kept only the in-frame ones, dropping some. The data hold about 60,000 clones, with 55% to 80% observed a single time. Sample: peripheral blood. These receptors came from a woman in her 70s with COVID-19, enrolled during active disease.

This clone was counted many times. V usage is TRBV9 and J usage is TRBJ1-3; D gene uncertain. Germline CDR1 is SGDLS and CDR2 is YYNGEE. The CDR3 sequence is 14 residues long. V lost 2 bases and J lost 0, with 6 bases in between. The CDR3 is CASSVPSSGNTIYF. The CDR3 DNA follows: TGTGCCAGCAGCGTTCCGAGCTCTGGAAACACCATATATTTT. The full variable domain, in which reference TRBV9 and TRBJ1-3 provide the parts outside the CDR3, is DSGVTQTPKHLITATGQRVTLRCSPRSGDLSVYWYQQSLDQGLQFLIQYYNGEERAKGNILERFSAQQFPDLHSELNLSSLELGDSALYFCASSVPSSGNTIYFGEGSWLTVV.

This clone has just a few counts. The chain carries TRBV7-8 and TRBJ2-7, with a possible D match to TRBD1 (5 bases). The length of the CDR3 is 15 residues. The V and J ends lost 6 bases and 10 bases respectively, with 25 bases between them. In germline, CDR1 is SGHVS, CDR2 FQNEAQ. The CDR3 coding sequence is TGTGCCAGCAGACCTAACGCTATGTCAGGGCAGCAACAGTACGTC. Translated: CASRPNAMSGQQQYV.

V usage is TRBV15 and J usage is TRBJ1-3, with D uncertain. CDR3 length: 15 amino acids. Trimming stripped 0 bases from V and 4 bases from J, with 10 bases between. From germline, CDR1 is LNHNV and CDR2 YYDKDF (reference sequence). The DNA of the CDR3 is TGTGCCACCAGCAGAGAGAGCGAGCGAGGAAACACCATATATTTT. Amino acid sequence: CATSRESERGNTIYF.

This chain connects TRBV3-1 (or the pseudogene TRBV3-2) to TRBJ2-3; maybe TRBD2 (6 bases). The CDR3 covers 13 residues. Per the germline V gene, CDR1 is LGHDT and CDR2 is YNNKEL (reference sequence). V was pared by 4 bases and J by 9 bases, with 14 bases between. The CDR3 bases are TGTGCCAGCAGCCGGCCCGGGAGCGAAACGCAGTATTTT. It codes for CASSRPGSETQYF.

This chain links TRBV19 with TRBJ1-2, with D possibly matching TRBD1 (6 bases). The germline V and J ends were trimmed by 7 bases and 8 bases, with 20 bases remaining between them. In germline, CDR1 is LNHDA, CDR2 SQIVND (reference sequence). The CDR3 is 14 residues long. CDR3 DNA sequence: TGTGCCAGTACCGATGGCAGGGGAGAAGGGGGCTACACCTTC. Translating gives CASTDGRGEGGYTF. The full variable domain, completed using reference TRBV19 and TRBJ1-2, is DGGITQSPKYLFRKEGQNVTLSCEQNLNHDAMYWYRQDPGQGLRLIYYSQIVNDFQKGDIAEGYSVSREKKESFPLTVTSAQKNPTAFYLCASTDGRGEGGYTFGSGTRLTVV.

The chain links TRBV12-3 or TRBV12-4 to TRBJ1-2; weak D call: TRBD1 (6 bases). This CDR3 is built from 13 residues. The V and J ends lost 3 bases and 6 bases respectively, with 11 bases between them. Written as DNA, the CDR3 is TGTGCCAGCAGTTTGGGCAGGGGAGATGGCTACACCTTC. Its protein is CASSLGRGDGYTF.

The chain combines TRBV14 with TRBJ2-7, with D maybe TRBD2 (7 bases). Germline V lookup: CDR1 SGHDN, CDR2 FVKESK. The CDR3 contains 12 residues. V gave up 4 bases and J gave up 13 bases, with 17 bases separating them. CDR3 sequence (DNA): TGTGCCAGCAGCCTTCCGGGGGGCGCGTTATACTTC. Protein sequence: CASSLPGGALYF.

The V call is TRBV7-6, the J call TRBJ1-1, with 7 nucleotides matching TRBD1. V shed 0 bases, J shed 6 bases, and the junction held 16 bases outside the gene matches. Germline CDR1 reads SGHVS; CDR2 reads FNYEAQ. There are 18 residues in the CDR3. The CDR3 reads CASSLAGDGDSRMPEAFF. For the CDR3, the DNA is TGTGCCAGCAGCTTAGCAGGCGACGGGGACAGCCGTATGCCTGAAGCTTTCTTT.